What follows describes a single T cell receptor (beta chain). Per germline, CDR1 ENHRY and CDR2 SYGVKD. There are 18 residues in the CDR3. With V trimmed by 0 bases and J by 1 base, 8 bases remained unmatched. Per the original data handling: From reference gene primer amplification, estimates of nucleated cell counts were derived. This table comes from immunoSEQ multiplex PCR, and its TCRdb copy is limited to in-frame clones, with some not included. The DNA was the basis for D and trimming; V, J and clone size are from that table. The repertoire includes tens of thousands of clones, roughly 76% of them detected once, and around 4.2% sits in the top ten. The data are from a study of blood T cell repertoires in COVID-19. On the study more broadly: The United States, Italy and Spain supplied acute and convalescent COVID-19 samples. Sources were T cells, B-cell-depleted T cells, or PBMCs; the material itself was cDNA or gDNA.

This chain links TRBV10-3 with TRBJ1-3, with 8 bases fitting TRBD1. The clonotype originates from a woman aged 45 to 65 with acute or convalescent COVID-19. The specimen sequenced was peripheral blood. Here the CDR3 reads CAISESRAGGLSGNTIYF. CDR3 in DNA: TGTGCCATCAGTGAGTCGCGGGCAGGGGGCCTGTCTGGAAACACCATATATTTT.